This TCR beta chain emerged from a study of cytomegalovirus exposure and HLA in healthy donors. The CDR3 is 14 residues long. Repertoires were generated with immunoSEQ multiplex PCR, while TCRdb's copy carries only in-frame clones and drops some. Among 200,000 or so clones listed, around 90% were seen once. Worth noting for this clone: The antigen remains undetermined.

General study points: A subsequent analysis found that TCR clusters from the first cohort also tended to co-occur in the roughly 120 validation repertoires, with about 95% of cluster scores above 0.

Sequencing was done on a sample of PBMCs. The receptor comes from a woman younger than 35 in good health and CMV-seropositive. The chain links TRBV21-1 to TRBJ2-1; the D call TRBD1 from the table was never checked on the DNA. TRBV21-1 is shown as a pseudogene. CDR3 DNA sequence: TGTGCCAGCTTTTCGGGTCTTTTAGGGGATGAGCAGTTCTTC. Amino acid sequence: CASFSGLLGDEQFF.